The 4 T cell receptor beta chains below were found in one sample sequenced in a study of shared clonotypes between healthy human individuals. TCRdb's table, derived via immunoSEQ multiplex PCR, lists solely in-frame clones and lacks some. This sample has roughly 1 million clones; 70% to 80% occur once, and the top ten carry approximately 1.5%. The sequenced sample consisted of memory CD4+ T cells sorted from blood. Documented subset: CD45RA-negative fraction. Every receptor here comes from a man aged 18 to 29 in good health.

In its sample, this clone was seen a few times. Other nucleotide sequences in the sample specify the same CDR3. This rearrangement joins TRBV30 to TRBJ1-5, with 9 bases fitting TRBD1. The CDR3 has 15 residues. Per germline, CDR1 GTSNPN and CDR2 SVGIG (reference sequence). The V and J ends lost 2 bases and 2 bases, in that order; junction bases with no gene match: 4. CDR3 loop: CAWSLRDRGNQPQHF. DNA of the CDR3: TGTGCCTGGAGTCTCAGGGACAGGGGCAATCAGCCCCAGCATTTT.

This clone was observed a single time. The chain recombines TRBV15 with TRBJ1-1, with D unresolved. V lost 0 bases to trimming and J lost 7 bases, with 6 bases between them. Germline V gives CDR1 LNHNV, CDR2 YYDKDF (reference sequence). This CDR3 contains 12 residues. CDR3 bases: TGTGCCACCAGCAGAGAACAAAATGAAGCTTTCTTT. The encoded protein is CATSREQNEAFF. Using reference TRBV15 and TRBJ1-1 for the parts outside the CDR3, the full variable domain is DAMVIQNPRYQVTQFGKPVTLSCSQTLNHNVMYWYQQKSSQAPKLLFHYYDKDFNNEADTPDNFQSRRPNTSFCFLDIRSPGLGDTAMYLCATSREQNEAFFGQGTRLTVV.

The chain couples TRBV9 to TRBJ1-5, with D uncertain. CDR1 SGDLS and CDR2 YYNGEE come from the germline V gene. The CDR3 loop spans 16 amino acids. The germline V and J ends were trimmed by 2 bases and 0 bases, with 12 bases remaining between them. Written as DNA, the CDR3 is TGTGCCAGCAGCGTGACTTGGCCGGATAGCAATCAGCCCCAGCATTTT. This codes for CASSVTWPDSNQPQHF.

Note on this clone: Within the sample, other DNA sequences also encode this same CDR3. The chain recombines TRBV5-6 with TRBJ1-3; D is perhaps TRBD1 (5 bases). Germline V lookup: CDR1 SGHDT, CDR2 YYEEEE. V lost 1 base, J lost 2 bases, and 7 bases lay in between. The CDR3 has 14 residues. The CDR3 loop is CASSLPGTGNTIYF. The DNA of the CDR3 is TGTGCCAGCAGCTTGCCAGGGACTGGAAACACCATATATTTT.